This entry lists 2 T cell receptor beta chains sequenced from one sample in a study of T-cell memory formation after mild COVID-19. TCRdb recomputed calls from the 5' RACE reads with MiXCR, one row per CDR3 protein. This table has 470,000 or so distinct CDR3 sequences, around 18% appearing once. Sequencing input: PBMCs or a T cell subset sorted from them (not recorded which). These receptors were obtained from an adult woman who had mild COVID-19 (a few samples of this study predate the infection). Cell type and time point are not known.

This clonotype was detected a few times. V is TRBV6-4 and J is TRBJ1-2, with 8 bases matching TRBD1. Germline-derived CDR1 and CDR2 are MRHNA and SNTAGT. Unmatched junction bases numbered 3, after V lost 4 bases and J lost 2 bases. CDR3 length: 14 amino acids. DNA of the CDR3: TGTGCCAGCAGTGGCCGGGACAGGAACTATGGCTACACCTTC. Residues: CASSGRDRNYGYTF.

This clonotype was detected a few times. The chain recombines TRBV27 with TRBJ1-2, with D unresolved. This CDR3 has 14 residues. Deletions cut 0 bases from V and 8 bases from J, with 13 bases between. Germline V gene sequence: CDR1 MNHEY, CDR2 SMNVEV (reference sequence). This CDR3 is CASSLSAFGVGYTF. For the CDR3, the DNA is TGTGCCAGCAGTTTATCGGCGTTCGGTGTGGGCTACACCTTC.